These T cell receptor beta chains were read from a single sample in a study of CD8 T cells in Susac syndrome. Via MiXCR, TCRdb re-called the immunoSEQ multiplex PCR reads, giving one row per CDR3 protein. The sample contains under 200,000 distinct CDR3 sequences, 91% of which appear only once. Sequences were obtained from CD4+ T cells from PBMCs. The source of these receptors is a human donor with Susac syndrome. Each CDR3 is given without its conserved first and last residue. Each record gives: clone size, V gene, CDR3 length, CDR3 protein. Expanded clones get a size class; other rows say once, few or many, or leave the size out.

NA,TRBV5-1,11,ASRDSGSETQY
NA,TRBV12-3/TRBV12-4,12,ASSFGSVPNEQF
NA,TRBV6-1,9,ASRFNYGYT
NA,TRBV30,10,AWDIQGYGYT
NA,TRBV18,11,ASSAGSGNTIY
NA,TRBV30,11,AWRPRGTYEQY
few,TRBV27,12,ASSLDRVNTEAF
NA,TRBV5-1,13,ASSLEGMEFSEAF
NA,TRBV5-6,14,ASSLFPAGRTGELF
NA,TRBV28,13,ASSLTGGANTEAF
NA,TRBV21-1,12,ASSMGIGEPEAF
NA,TRBV24-1,15,ATSDRTPGQGRYGYT
NA,TRBV24-1,14,ATSGSSGRGDNEQF
NA,TRBV20-1,13,SARRPADLSYEQY
NA,TRBV7-3,14,ASSSTLAGDYNEQF
NA,TRBV7-9,12,ASSRNKQGAEAF
NA,TRBV20-1,10,SVKGLGNTIY
NA,TRBV12-3/TRBV12-4,13,ASSFLPSSGNTIY
NA,TRBV11-2,12,ASSPLRLASPQY
NA,TRBV28,14,ASTTIGQGRGQPQH
NA,TRBV7-2,12,ASSLEASFGEQY
once,TRBV20-1,11,SARGQGKDTQY
NA,TRBV6-6,13,ASSALTGGNTEAF
NA,TRBV4-1,13,ASSQEGQGLRGYT
NA,TRBV28,10,ASSLDRELIF